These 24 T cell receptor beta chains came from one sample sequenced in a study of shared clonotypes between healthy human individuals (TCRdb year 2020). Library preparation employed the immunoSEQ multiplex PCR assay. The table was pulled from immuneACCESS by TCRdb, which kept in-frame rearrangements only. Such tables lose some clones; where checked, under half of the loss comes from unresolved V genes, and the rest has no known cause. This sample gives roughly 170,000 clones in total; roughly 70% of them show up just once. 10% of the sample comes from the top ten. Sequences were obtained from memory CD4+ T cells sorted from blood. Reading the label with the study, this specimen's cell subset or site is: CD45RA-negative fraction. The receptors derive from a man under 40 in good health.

CDR3 region: CASSLDGRRYEQYF. The DNA of the CDR3 is TGTGCCAGCAGCTTAGACGGGAGGAGATACGAGCAGTACTTC. The chain uses TRBV11-2 and TRBJ2-7; 7 positions match TRBD2. V shed 0 bases and J 4 bases; nucleotides not matched to a gene: 3. From germline, CDR1 is SGHAT and CDR2 FQNNGV. This CDR3 has 14 residues.

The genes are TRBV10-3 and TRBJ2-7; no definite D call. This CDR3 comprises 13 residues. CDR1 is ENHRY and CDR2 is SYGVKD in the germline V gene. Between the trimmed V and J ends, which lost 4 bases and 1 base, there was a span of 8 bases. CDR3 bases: TGTGCCATCAGTGGGGGTTATTCCTACGAGCAGTACTTC. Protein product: CAISGGYSYEQYF.

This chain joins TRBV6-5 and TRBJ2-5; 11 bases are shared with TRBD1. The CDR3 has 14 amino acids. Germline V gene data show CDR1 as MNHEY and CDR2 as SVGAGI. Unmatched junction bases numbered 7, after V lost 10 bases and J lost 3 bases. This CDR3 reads CATMDRGREETQYF. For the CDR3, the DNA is TGTGCCACCATGGACAGGGGGCGGGAAGAGACCCAGTACTTC.

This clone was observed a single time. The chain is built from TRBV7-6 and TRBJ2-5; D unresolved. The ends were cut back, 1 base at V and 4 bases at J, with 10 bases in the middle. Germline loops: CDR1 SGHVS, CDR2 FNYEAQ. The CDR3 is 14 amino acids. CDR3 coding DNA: TGTGCCAGCAGCTTAGGGAAAGGTCGAGAGACCCAGTACTTC. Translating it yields CASSLGKGRETQYF. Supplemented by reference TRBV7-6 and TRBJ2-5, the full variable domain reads GAGVSQSPRYKVTKRGQDVALRCDPISGHVSLYWYRQALGQGPEFLTYFNYEAQQDKSGLPNDRFSAERPEGSISTLTIQRTEQRDSAMYRCASSLGKGRETQYFGPGTRLLVL.

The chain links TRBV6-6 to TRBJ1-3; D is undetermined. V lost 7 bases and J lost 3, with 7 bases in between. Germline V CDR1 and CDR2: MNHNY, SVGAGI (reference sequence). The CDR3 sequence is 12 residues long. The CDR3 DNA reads TGTGCCAGCACGGCGGGTGGAAACACCATATATTTT. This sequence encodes CASTAGGNTIYF.

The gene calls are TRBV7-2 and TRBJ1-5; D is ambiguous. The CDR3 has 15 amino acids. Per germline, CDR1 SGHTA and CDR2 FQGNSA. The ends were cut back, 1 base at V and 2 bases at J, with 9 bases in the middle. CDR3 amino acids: CASSLGGEGNQPQHF. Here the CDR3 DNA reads TGTGCCAGCAGCTTAGGGGGAGAGGGCAATCAGCCCCAGCATTTT.

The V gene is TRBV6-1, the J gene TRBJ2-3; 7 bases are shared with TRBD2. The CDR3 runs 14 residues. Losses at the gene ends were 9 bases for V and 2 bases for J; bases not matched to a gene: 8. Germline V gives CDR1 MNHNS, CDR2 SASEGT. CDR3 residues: CASRLAFNTDTQYF. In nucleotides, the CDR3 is TGTGCCAGTCGACTAGCCTTCAACACAGATACGCAGTATTTT.

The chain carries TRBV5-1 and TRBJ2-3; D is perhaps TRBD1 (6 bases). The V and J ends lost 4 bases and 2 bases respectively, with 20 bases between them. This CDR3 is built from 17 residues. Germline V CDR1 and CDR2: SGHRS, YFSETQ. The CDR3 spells CASSTQPGHTLTDTQYF. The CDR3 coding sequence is TGCGCCAGCAGCACTCAGCCGGGACATACACTCACAGATACGCAGTATTTT.

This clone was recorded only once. CDR3 in amino acids: CASSLGTSPTNEQFF. In DNA form, the CDR3 reads TGTGCCAGCAGCTTAGGGACTAGCCCTACCAATGAGCAGTTCTTC. J is TRBJ2-1 and V is TRBV7-7; TRBD2 aligns across 8 bases. Trimming cost V 1 base and J 6 bases; bases outside gene matches: 5. The germline V gene has CDR1 SSHAT and CDR2 FNYEAQ (reference sequence). This CDR3 has 15 amino acids. Combining the CDR3 with reference TRBV7-7 and TRBJ2-1 gives the whole variable domain GAGVSQSPRYKVTKRGQDVTLRCDPISSHATLYWYQQALGQGPEFLTYFNYEAQPDKSGLPSDRFSAERPEGSISTLTIQRTEQRDSAMYRCASSLGTSPTNEQFFGPGTRLTVL.

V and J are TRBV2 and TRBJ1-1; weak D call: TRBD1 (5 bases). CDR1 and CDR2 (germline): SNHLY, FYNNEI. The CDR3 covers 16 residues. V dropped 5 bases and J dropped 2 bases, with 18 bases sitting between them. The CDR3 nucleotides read TGTGCCAGCAGTCCCAGACAAGGACAACTAAACACTGAAGCTTTCTTT. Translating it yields CASSPRQGQLNTEAFF.

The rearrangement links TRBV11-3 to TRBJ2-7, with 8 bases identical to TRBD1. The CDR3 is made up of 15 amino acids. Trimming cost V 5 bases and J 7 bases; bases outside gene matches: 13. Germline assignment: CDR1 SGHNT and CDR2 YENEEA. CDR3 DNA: TGTGCCAGCAGCCGTACAGGACAGGGCTCGGGGGAGCAGTACTTC. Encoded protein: CASSRTGQGSGEQYF.

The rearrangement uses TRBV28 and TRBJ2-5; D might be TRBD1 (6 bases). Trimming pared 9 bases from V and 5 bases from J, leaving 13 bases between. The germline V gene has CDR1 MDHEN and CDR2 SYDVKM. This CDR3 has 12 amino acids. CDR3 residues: CASGQPRETQYF. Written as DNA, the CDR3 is TGTGCCAGTGGACAGCCCCGGGAGACCCAGTACTTC.

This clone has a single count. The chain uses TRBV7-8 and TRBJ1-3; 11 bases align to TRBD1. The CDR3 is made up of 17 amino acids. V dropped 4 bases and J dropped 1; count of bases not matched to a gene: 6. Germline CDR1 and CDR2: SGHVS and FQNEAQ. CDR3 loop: CASSSGGQGASGNTIYF. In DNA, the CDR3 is TGTGCCAGCAGCTCCGGTGGACAGGGGGCTTCTGGAAACACCATATATTTT.

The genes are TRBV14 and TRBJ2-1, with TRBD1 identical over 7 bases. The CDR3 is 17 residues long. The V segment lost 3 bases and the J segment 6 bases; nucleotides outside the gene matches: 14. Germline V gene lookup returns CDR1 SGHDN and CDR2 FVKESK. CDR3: CASSQRTGWGAGNEQFF. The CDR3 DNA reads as TGTGCCAGCAGCCAGCGGACAGGCTGGGGTGCGGGCAATGAGCAGTTCTTC.

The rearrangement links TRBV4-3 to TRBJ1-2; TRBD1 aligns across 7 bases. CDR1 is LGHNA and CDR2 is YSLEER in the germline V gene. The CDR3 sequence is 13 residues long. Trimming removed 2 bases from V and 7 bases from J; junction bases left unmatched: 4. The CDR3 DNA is TGCGCCAGCAGCCAATTGACAGGGAGTGGCTACACCTTC. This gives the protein CASSQLTGSGYTF.

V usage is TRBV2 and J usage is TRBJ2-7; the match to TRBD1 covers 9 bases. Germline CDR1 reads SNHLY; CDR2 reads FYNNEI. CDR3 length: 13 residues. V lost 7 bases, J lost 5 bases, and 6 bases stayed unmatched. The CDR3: CASNTGGRDEQYF. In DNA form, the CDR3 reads TGTGCCAGCAACACAGGGGGCCGCGACGAGCAGTACTTC.

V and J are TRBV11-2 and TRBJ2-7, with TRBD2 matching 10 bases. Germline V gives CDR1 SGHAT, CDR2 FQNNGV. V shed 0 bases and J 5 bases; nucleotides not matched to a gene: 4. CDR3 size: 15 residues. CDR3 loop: CASSLEPGLANEQYF. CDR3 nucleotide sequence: TGTGCCAGCAGCTTAGAACCGGGACTAGCGAACGAGCAGTACTTC.

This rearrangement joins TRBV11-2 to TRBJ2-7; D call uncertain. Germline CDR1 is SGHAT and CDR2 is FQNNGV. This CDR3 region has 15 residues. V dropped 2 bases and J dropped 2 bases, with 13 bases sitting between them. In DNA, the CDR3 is TGTGCCAGCAGCTTAATCCGGCATTTTACCTACGAGCAGTACTTC. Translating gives CASSLIRHFTYEQYF.

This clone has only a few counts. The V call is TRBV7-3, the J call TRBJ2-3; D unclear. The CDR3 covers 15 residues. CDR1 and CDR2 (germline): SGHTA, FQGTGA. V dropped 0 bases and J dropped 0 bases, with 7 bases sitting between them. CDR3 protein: CASSLTFSSTDTQYF. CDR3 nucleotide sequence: TGTGCCAGCAGCTTAACGTTCTCTAGCACAGATACGCAGTATTTT.

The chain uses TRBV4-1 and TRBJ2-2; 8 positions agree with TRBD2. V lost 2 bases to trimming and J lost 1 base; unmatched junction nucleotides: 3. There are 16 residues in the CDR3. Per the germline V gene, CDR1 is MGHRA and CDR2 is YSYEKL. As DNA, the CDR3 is TGCGCCAGCAGCCAAAGGCTAGCGGGGAACACCGGGGAGCTGTTTTTT. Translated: CASSQRLAGNTGELFF.

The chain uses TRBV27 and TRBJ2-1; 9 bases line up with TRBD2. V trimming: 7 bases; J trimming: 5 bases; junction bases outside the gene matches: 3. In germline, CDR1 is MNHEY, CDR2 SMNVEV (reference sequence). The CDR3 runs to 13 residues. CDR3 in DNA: TGTGCCAGCACGACTAGCGGTCACAATGAGCAGTTCTTC. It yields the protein CASTTSGHNEQFF.

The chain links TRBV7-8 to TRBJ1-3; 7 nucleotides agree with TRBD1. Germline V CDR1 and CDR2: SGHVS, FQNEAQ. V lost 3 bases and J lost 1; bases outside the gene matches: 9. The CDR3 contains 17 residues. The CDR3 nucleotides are TGTGCCAGCAGCTTCGGGGCAGGGGGAATTTCTGGAAACACCATATATTTT. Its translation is CASSFGAGGISGNTIYF.

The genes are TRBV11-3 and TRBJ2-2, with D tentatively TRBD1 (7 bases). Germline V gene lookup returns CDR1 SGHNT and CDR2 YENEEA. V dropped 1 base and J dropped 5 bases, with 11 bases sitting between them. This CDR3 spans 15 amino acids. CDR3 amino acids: CASSLGPGGTGELFF. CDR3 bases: TGTGCCAGCAGCTTAGGTCCAGGGGGGACCGGGGAGCTGTTTTTT.

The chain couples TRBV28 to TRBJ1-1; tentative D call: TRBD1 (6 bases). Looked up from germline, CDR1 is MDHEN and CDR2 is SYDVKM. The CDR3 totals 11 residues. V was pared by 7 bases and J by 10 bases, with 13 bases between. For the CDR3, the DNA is TGTGCCAGCACCCCGGGCAGGGGAGCTTTCTTT. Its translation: CASTPGRGAFF. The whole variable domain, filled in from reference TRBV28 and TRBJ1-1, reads DVKVTQSSRYLVKRTGEKVFLECVQDMDHENMFWYRQDPGLGLRLIYFSYDVKMKEKGDIPEGYSVSREKKERFSLILESASTNQTSMYLCASTPGRGAFFGQGTRLTVV.